Following are 29 T cell receptor beta chains from one sample sequenced in a study of shared clonotypes between healthy human individuals. TCRdb's table, derived via immunoSEQ multiplex PCR, lists solely in-frame clones and lacks some. This repertoire shows some 2,000,000 clones, 85% to 95% found once; its top ten account for under 0.15%. Sequenced: naive CD4+ T cells sorted from blood. Subset indicated: CD45RA+ positively selected. The receptor set was obtained from a young man in good health.

The rearrangement joins TRBV5-1 to TRBJ1-1, with TRBD1 identical over 9 bases. CDR1 and CDR2 (germline): SGHRS, YFSETQ. The CDR3 is 15 residues long. V was pared by 1 base and J by 8 bases, with 9 bases of the junction left unmatched. This CDR3 is CASSLWGQGSPEAFF. Written as DNA, the CDR3 is TGCGCCAGCAGCTTGTGGGGACAGGGTTCTCCCGAAGCTTTCTTT.

V gene TRBV5-1 combines with J gene TRBJ2-5; weak D call: TRBD2 (5 bases). Trimming took off 4 bases at V and 1 base at J, with 11 bases between the two ends. The CDR3 covers 14 residues. The germline gives CDR1 SGHRS, CDR2 YFSETQ. DNA of the CDR3: TGCGCCAGCAGCACGATGACTACCCAAGAGACCCAGTACTTC. Translating gives CASSTMTTQETQYF.

The chain employs TRBV18 and TRBJ2-3, with D possibly matching TRBD2 (6 bases). The CDR3 sequence is 14 residues long. Germline V gene sequence: CDR1 KGHSH, CDR2 LQKENI. Trimming shortened V by 0 bases and J by 5 bases, and 9 bases separated the two germline ends. The CDR3 DNA reads TGTGCCAGCTCACCACCGAACGGGGGAGATACGCAGTATTTT. Protein sequence: CASSPPNGGDTQYF.

The CDR3 region is CASSFTQKSGQETQYF. The CDR3 nucleotides read TGTGCCAGCAGCTTCACACAGAAATCGGGGCAAGAGACCCAGTACTTC. The chain uses TRBV7-9 and TRBJ2-5; weak D call: TRBD2 (5 bases). This CDR3 region has 16 residues. Germline V lookup: CDR1 SEHNR, CDR2 FQNEAQ (reference sequence). V dropped 3 bases and J dropped 2 bases, with 16 bases sitting between them.

This clone was seen only once. This chain links TRBV18 with TRBJ1-6; D may be TRBD1 (5 bases). Trimming shortened V by 0 bases and J by 7 bases, and 13 bases separated the two germline ends. Germline CDR1 reads KGHSH; CDR2 reads LQKENI. This CDR3 is built from 16 residues. The CDR3 region is CASSPPRDRGNSPLHF. The CDR3 region has the DNA TGTGCCAGCTCACCACCTAGAGACAGAGGAAATTCACCCCTCCACTTT.

J is TRBJ2-7 and V is TRBV7-8; D not certain. The V gene lost 1 base and the J gene lost 3 bases, with 10 bases spanning the gap. CDR1 is SGHVS and CDR2 is FQNEAQ in the germline V gene. This CDR3 contains 14 residues. The CDR3 bases are TGTGCCAGCAGCTTAGAGGCAGGTAACTACGAGCAGTACTTC. This encodes CASSLEAGNYEQYF.

On this clone itself: The sample contains more than one DNA sequence encoding this CDR3. DNA of the CDR3: TGCGCCAGCAGCCAACCTTGGGGGGGCTCCTACAATGAGCAGTTCTTC. This gives the protein CASSQPWGGSYNEQFF. V and J are TRBV4-1 and TRBJ2-1; 7 nucleotides align to TRBD2. Losses at the gene ends were 2 bases for V and 0 bases for J; bases not matched to a gene: 4. The CDR3 contains 16 residues. The V gene's germline CDR1 is MGHRA and CDR2 YSYEKL.

In regard to this clone: Other nucleotide sequences in the sample specify the same CDR3. This chain uses TRBV5-1 with TRBJ2-7; D is unclear. V was cut by 0 bases and J by 2 bases, with 9 bases left in between. The CDR3 contains 14 residues. Per the germline V gene, CDR1 is SGHRS and CDR2 is YFSETQ. The CDR3 is CASSLGQLTYEQYF. CDR3 coding DNA: TGCGCCAGCAGCTTGGGTCAACTAACCTACGAGCAGTACTTC.

About this clone itself: Other DNA sequences within the sample encode an identical CDR3. The rearrangement uses TRBV30 and TRBJ1-4; D ambiguous. CDR1 is GTSNPN and CDR2 is SVGIG in the germline V gene (reference sequence). The CDR3 length is 12 residues. Trimming took 2 bases from V and 8 from J, leaving 9 bases between them. For the CDR3, the DNA is TGTGCCTGGAGTCTGACTGGGGAAAAACTGTTTTTT. As protein: CAWSLTGEKLFF.

The DNA of the CDR3 is TGTGCCAGCAGCCAAGATTTGGCAGGGGCGTCGGTAATGGAGACCCAGTACTTC. Its protein product is CASSQDLAGASVMETQYF. V and J are TRBV4-2 and TRBJ2-5; TRBD1 is a possible D gene (6 bases). The CDR3 totals 18 residues. Germline CDR1 is LGHNA and CDR2 is YNFKEQ. V was cut by 0 bases and J by 5 bases, with 22 bases left in between.

This rearrangement joins TRBV7-2 to TRBJ1-3, with D perhaps matching TRBD1 (5 bases). Germline CDR1 is SGHTA and CDR2 is FQGNSA. Between the trimmed V and J ends, which lost 4 bases and 0 bases, there was a span of 13 bases. The CDR3 covers 16 residues. This chain's CDR3 is CASSYRQPDSGNTIYF. The CDR3 region has the DNA TGTGCCAGCAGCTACCGACAGCCCGACTCTGGAAACACCATATATTTT.

The J gene is TRBJ2-3, the V gene TRBV5-4; the match to TRBD2 covers 11 bases. V gave up 0 bases and J gave up 4 bases; unmatched junction bases: 4. Germline V CDR1 and CDR2: SGHNT, YYREEE (reference sequence). This CDR3 comprises 16 residues. As DNA, the CDR3 is TGTGCCAGCAGCTTGGGAACTAGCGGGAGTGCAGATACGCAGTATTTT. This codes for CASSLGTSGSADTQYF. The variable domain in full, with the rest retrieved from reference TRBV5-4 and TRBJ2-3, is ETGVTQSPTHLIKTRGQQVTLRCSSQSGHNTVSWYQQALGQGPQFIFQYYREEENGRGNFPPRFSGLQFPNYSSELNVNALELDDSALYLCASSLGTSGSADTQYFGPGTRLTVL.

The chain carries TRBV6-6 and TRBJ2-7, with 8 bases matching TRBD2. J was trimmed by 2 bases and V by 6 bases; bases with no gene match: 9. Germline CDR1 and CDR2: MNHNY and SVGAGI (reference sequence). The CDR3 runs 15 residues. The CDR3 sequence: CASSLPRSGAYEQYF. CDR3 nucleotides: TGTGCCAGCAGCCTTCCACGTAGCGGGGCCTACGAGCAGTACTTC.

CDR3: CASSSVAGNSYNEQFF. CDR3 nucleotide sequence: TGTGCCAGCAGTTCCGTAGCAGGGAACTCCTACAATGAGCAGTTCTTC. V is TRBV6-5 and J is TRBJ2-1; D is perhaps TRBD1 (5 bases). The germline V gene encodes CDR1 MNHEY and CDR2 SVGAGI. This CDR3 contains 16 residues. Trimming stripped 4 bases from V and 0 bases from J, with 13 bases between.

On this clone: The same CDR3 also results from other DNA sequences found in this sample. The chain carries TRBV7-9 and TRBJ2-5; D perhaps matches TRBD2 (5 bases). The germline gives CDR1 SEHNR, CDR2 FQNEAQ (reference sequence). CDR3 length: 14 amino acids. V was shortened by 5 bases and J by 5 bases, with 15 bases between the two germline ends. The DNA of the CDR3 is TGTGCCAGCAGCCCGCGGGCAGTACAGGAGACCCAGTACTTC. Translation: CASSPRAVQETQYF.

This CDR3 reads CASSVRGSNTEAFF. The CDR3 nucleotides read TGTGCCAGCAGCGTACGGGGCTCGAACACTGAAGCTTTCTTT. The V and J genes are TRBV9 and TRBJ1-1; D possibly corresponds to TRBD1 (5 bases). This CDR3 is 14 amino acids long. V was shortened by 1 base and J by 1 base, with 8 bases between the two germline ends. Germline CDR1 SGDLS, CDR2 YYNGEE.

As regards this clone: In the same sample, other DNA sequences code for this CDR3. The J gene is TRBJ1-5, the V gene TRBV27; TRBD1 might be the D (6 bases). V gave up 6 bases and J gave up 2 bases, with 8 bases separating them. There are 13 residues in the CDR3. Germline V gene data show CDR1 as MNHEY and CDR2 as SMNVEV (reference sequence). CDR3 residues: CASRPGGNQPQHF. The CDR3, as DNA: TGTGCCAGCAGGCCAGGGGGCAATCAGCCCCAGCATTTT.

V usage is TRBV27 and J usage is TRBJ2-1; 12 bases map to TRBD1. The CDR3 consists of 16 residues. The V and J ends lost 0 bases and 6 bases, in that order; junction bases with no gene match: 3. Germline lookup yields CDR1 MNHEY and CDR2 SMNVEV (reference sequence). CDR3 protein: CASSLSRDRGLNEQFF. CDR3 sequence (DNA): TGTGCCAGCAGTTTATCTCGGGACAGGGGGCTCAATGAGCAGTTCTTC.

The chain links TRBV4-3 to TRBJ1-5, with D uncertain. The length of the CDR3 is 17 residues. Germline CDR1 LGHNA, CDR2 YSLEER. Trimming removed 0 bases at V and 5 bases at J, with 17 bases between. The CDR3 region has the DNA TGCGCCAGCAGCCAAGATCGGTTTGCCTTGGTAGATCAGCCCCAGCATTTT. Protein product: CASSQDRFALVDQPQHF.

The rearrangement joins TRBV11-3 to TRBJ2-5, with TRBD2 matching 8 bases. V lost 5 bases, J lost 5 bases, and 7 bases stayed unmatched. The CDR3 contains 14 residues. Germline-derived CDR1 and CDR2 are SGHNT and YENEEA. CDR3 region: CASSPGGTRETQYF. As DNA, the CDR3 is TGTGCCAGCAGCCCGGGGGGGACCAGGGAGACCCAGTACTTC.

This chain joins TRBV6-5 and TRBJ1-5, with D possibly TRBD1 on 6 matching bases. CDR3 length equals 13 residues. Germline V lookup: CDR1 MNHEY, CDR2 SVGAGI. The V end was cut by 10 bases, the J end by 3 bases, with 13 bases between. The CDR3 DNA reads TGTGCCACGTCAAGACAGGCCAATCAGCCCCAGCATTTT. Encoded protein: CATSRQANQPQHF.

The V and J genes are TRBV7-9 and TRBJ1-5; a possible D gene is TRBD1 (5 bases). Trimming shortened V by 0 bases and J by 10 bases, and 19 bases separated the two germline ends. Germline values: CDR1 SEHNR, CDR2 FQNEAQ (reference sequence). The CDR3 is 16 amino acids. The CDR3 loop reads CASSLAPGRLSGPQHF. CDR3 coding DNA: TGTGCCAGCAGCTTAGCGCCGGGACGGCTATCGGGACCCCAGCATTTT.

The chain joins TRBV15 to TRBJ1-2; 7 bases match TRBD1. CDR1 and CDR2 (germline): LNHNV, YYDKDF (reference sequence). The CDR3 runs to 15 residues. Trimming cost V 3 bases and J 4 bases; bases outside gene matches: 8. CDR3 amino acids: CATSRPTGVVYGYTF. The DNA for the CDR3 is TGTGCCACCAGCAGGCCTACAGGGGTGGTCTATGGCTACACCTTC.

The chain has TRBV5-4 and TRBJ1-1, with 9 bases matching TRBD1. This CDR3 contains 16 residues. The V and J ends lost 0 bases and 4 bases, in that order; junction bases with no gene match: 7. Germline V lookup: CDR1 SGHNT, CDR2 YYREEE (reference sequence). Here the CDR3 reads CASSLVGQGVGTEAFF. In DNA form, the CDR3 reads TGTGCCAGCAGCTTGGTGGGACAGGGTGTCGGCACTGAAGCTTTCTTT.

The gene calls are TRBV10-3 and TRBJ1-2; D possibly corresponds to TRBD1 (5 bases). CDR1 is ENHRY and CDR2 is SYGVKD in the germline V gene. V lost 10 bases, J lost 6 bases, and 18 bases lay in between. This CDR3 comprises 13 residues. The DNA of the CDR3 is TGTGCCAGCAGACCCGGGGGGTTTCATGGCTACACCTTC. As protein: CASRPGGFHGYTF.

The chain carries TRBV7-2 and TRBJ2-7; 9 bases align to TRBD2. The CDR3 has 15 amino acids. The trim removed 5 bases at V and 3 bases at J, leaving 8 bases unmatched. Germline loops: CDR1 SGHTA, CDR2 FQGNSA. In DNA form, the CDR3 reads TGTGCCAGCAGCCGTAGCGGGAGTGGGGACTACGAGCAGTACTTC. Its translation: CASSRSGSGDYEQYF.

V gene TRBV10-3 combines with J gene TRBJ1-2; possible D gene TRBD1, 6 bases. Deletions cut 6 bases from V and 1 base from J, with 18 bases between. The CDR3 runs 16 residues. The germline V gene encodes CDR1 ENHRY and CDR2 SYGVKD. CDR3 sequence: CAIRAKGDTSNYGYTF. In DNA, the CDR3 is TGTGCCATCAGAGCTAAGGGGGACACCAGTAACTATGGCTACACCTTC.

As concerns this clone: Additional DNA sequences in this sample encode the identical CDR3. The rearrangement joins TRBV30 to TRBJ2-5; D might be TRBD2 (6 bases). Germline CDR1 reads GTSNPN; CDR2 reads SVGIG (reference sequence). This CDR3 has 13 amino acids. The germline V and J ends were trimmed by 0 bases and 5 bases, with 10 bases remaining between them. The CDR3 spells CAWSVLAGETQYF. The DNA of the CDR3 is TGTGCCTGGAGTGTACTAGCAGGCGAGACCCAGTACTTC.

J is TRBJ2-5 and V is TRBV19; possibly TRBD2 for D (6 bases). The ends were cut back, 5 bases at V and 9 bases at J, with 16 bases in the middle. The CDR3 loop spans 13 amino acids. Germline V gives CDR1 LNHDA, CDR2 SQIVND (reference sequence). The chain's CDR3 is CASSETFLAPQYF. The CDR3 DNA is TGTGCCAGTAGTGAAACCTTCCTAGCGCCCCAGTACTTC. Supplemented by reference TRBV19 and TRBJ2-5, the full variable domain reads DGGITQSPKYLFRKEGQNVTLSCEQNLNHDAMYWYRQDPGQGLRLIYYSQIVNDFQKGDIAEGYSVSREKKESFPLTVTSAQKNPTAFYLCASSETFLAPQYFGPGTRLLVL.